The 3 T cell receptor beta chains reported below all come from one sample, sequenced in a study of cytomegalovirus exposure and HLA in healthy donors. Primers: 60 Vbeta forward and 13 Jbeta reverse. The table came from immunoSEQ multiplex PCR; TCRdb's copy has only in-frame clones and leaves some out. The repertoire holds roughly 120,000 clones, with about 76% as singletons. The sample was PBMCs. These receptors were obtained from a woman between 55 and 75 years old in good health and CMV-seropositive.

The chain recombines TRBV5-1 with TRBJ1-1, with D possibly being TRBD1 (6 bases). The CDR3 has 14 amino acids. With 0 bases removed from V and 4 bases from J, the gap between germline ends came to 10 bases. The germline CDR1 and CDR2 sequences are SGHRS and YFSETQ. CDR3 in amino acids: CASSLGGGTTEAFF. The CDR3, as DNA: TGCGCCAGCAGCTTGGGTGGGGGCACCACTGAAGCTTTCTTT.

The chain recombines TRBV18 with TRBJ2-2; 8 nucleotides line up with TRBD2. J gave up 7 bases and V 3 bases, and 13 bases lay outside the gene matches. The CDR3 has 17 residues. Germline V lookup: CDR1 KGHSH, CDR2 LQKENI. CDR3 protein: CASSPSGTRSTGGELFF. The CDR3 coding sequence is TGTGCCAGCTCACCTTCCGGGACTAGATCAACAGGCGGGGAGCTGTTTTTT.

V and J are TRBV10-3 and TRBJ2-7; D possibly corresponds to TRBD2 (6 bases). Germline V lookup: CDR1 ENHRY, CDR2 SYGVKD. The CDR3 is 14 residues long. The V end lost 4 bases, the J end lost 3 bases, and 13 bases lay between the germline ends. The CDR3, as DNA: TGTGCCATCAGTGGGCGGGGCGCCGGCTACGAGCAGTACTTC. This encodes CAISGRGAGYEQYF.